A selection of T cell receptor beta chains follows, all from one sample in a study of shared clonotypes between healthy human individuals. Clones were sequenced by immunoSEQ multiplex PCR, and TCRdb holds only the in-frame ones, with some missing. The sample has 2,500,000 or so clones, approximately 90% seen once. The sample consisted of naive CD4+ T cells from PBMCs. The receptor source for this set is a man aged 18 to 30 in good health. Some clones in this sample may be carry-over from other donors' samples. Both conserved end residues are trimmed from each CDR3. Where a row states a size, it is once, few, many or the class of an expanded clone; other rows omit it.

clone_size v_call cdr3_aa
NA TRBV29-1 SVELQGPTYEQY
NA TRBV20-1 SAMPGEQF
NA TRBV18 ASSPLADYTDTQY
NA TRBV6-5 ASSPSIRPGGYT
NA TRBV27 ATSKGRGGTQPQH
NA TRBV30 AWSKQITNEKLF
NA TRBV4-1 ASSSVAPGPQH
NA TRBV19 ASTVARINQPQH
NA TRBV7-3 ASSRGQNTGELF
NA TRBV5-4 ASSLGQAGFSYNEQF
NA TRBV19 ASSVVGRKNQPQH
NA TRBV1 TSSQEKGLLKGFLNTEAF
once TRBV11-2 ASTDTRLRPYTQY
NA TRBV27 ASSLGGRQETQY
few TRBV18 ASSPARAWYGYT
NA TRBV15 ATSRAGTGTNEKLF
NA TRBV4-3 ASSQEWGLADYNEQF